This record looks at one TCR beta chain sequence and its context. Which antigen it targets is not known. The input lacks base qualities; no much larger clone sits a single base away. All of the isolated RNA was reverse transcribed with the High Capacity cDNA Reverse Transcription Kit, so expressed TCRB transcripts were sequenced. Naive, central memory and regulatory T cell samples underwent deep immunoSEQ sequencing, averaging roughly 3.4 million total reads per sample. Sorted cells were lysed in RLT buffer, and RNA was extracted using DNase-treated RNeasy Micro or Mini kits according to cell number. Each cell subset was processed separately to prevent cross-contamination, with patient and healthy donor samples processed together. The immunoSEQ multiplex PCR was used to amplify TCRB sequences from cDNA, yielding 87-bp fragments that span the CDR3 region. The amplicons were sequenced using the Illumina HiSeq platform. On the authors' methods: Synthetic template baselines were used to correct PCR bias computationally, reads within Hamming distance 2 were collapsed together, and singletons that could not be merged were discarded. By aligning reads against IMGT, V, D and J genes, CDR3 length, and insertions or deletions at six rearrangement sites were assigned. Within each subset, clonotype counts were normalized to sorted cell number, after which true diversity and Gini coefficients were computed with the tcR R package. The overlap coefficient, calculated on TCRB nucleotide sequences, was used to measure repertoire sharing. Imported from immuneACCESS, the table was reduced by TCRdb to in-frame sequences with V and J called. These copies leave out some clones; in studies compared against another copy, an unresolved V gene accounts for under half, and the cause of the remainder is not known. Clone size and V and J calls were adopted from that table, with D and trimming inferred from the DNA. The sample profile shows 300,000 to 450,000 clones; 9.6% of them were found once. Less than 0.65% of the sample is held by the ten biggest clonotypes.

Each donor gave one peripheral blood draw, roughly 120 mL on average, collected into heparinised tubes. Naive, central memory, regulatory and stem cell-like memory CD4+ T cells were sorted on a BD FACSAria II using a panel including CD45RO, CCR7, CD25, CD127, CD95 and CD27. A purity above 95% was achieved for all sorted populations. PBMCs were separated immediately by Lymphoprep density gradient centrifugation and were stained directly, without being cultured. So that batch effects would be minimized, each experiment stained and sorted samples in pairs, pairing one healthy donor with one patient. The sample is drawn from a study of beta chain features in type 1 diabetes (dated by TCRdb to 2016 to 2019). Notes on the research overall: Mean age, gender distribution, total cell number and subset yield were not different between patients and healthy donors. A total of approximately 99,000,000 sorted cells were examined across all samples, and RNA yield correlated strongly with the number of cells per subset. The study compared the TCRB repertoires of sorted circulating CD4+ T cell subsets in recently diagnosed type 1 diabetes patients with those in matched healthy donors. Whereas all 30 or so donors provided naive and central memory subsets, regulatory and stem cell-like memory subsets were isolated from just 8 patients and about 8 healthy donors. Beyond this particular receptor, the publication reports: The naive, central memory and regulatory TCRB repertoires appeared to resemble one another more closely among patients than among healthy donors. At VDJ recombination sites, patients with type 1 diabetes made fewer insertions and deleted more nucleotides, a pattern implying thymic rearrangement abnormalities. In all four CD4+ subsets, TCRB CDR3 length was moderately but significantly shorter in type 1 diabetes patients. PCR might favor shorter templates, but patient and control samples were amplified and corrected together, so any skew would affect both groups equally. Sequencing cDNA rather than genomic DNA could over-represent highly expressing activated cells, although activation and CD3 levels did not differ between groups. HLA sub-analyses involved small numbers of individuals, so any influence of HLA type on TCRB rearrangement remained unresolved.

The CDR3 starts with the cysteine, ends with the phenylalanine, and has 14 residues. The only DNA kept is the CDR3, 42 bases in frame from the first base. CDR1 and CDR2 were assigned from the germline V gene as SQVTM and ANQGSEA. Rearrangement joined TRBV29-1 to TRBJ2-5; the D gene is possibly TRBD1 or TRBD2, each agreeing over 5 bases. The TCR sequence derives from a man aged 25 to 40 with type 1 diabetes. Sequencing input: central memory CD4+ T cells from blood. The DNA sequence reads TGCGTATATTCGGGGCGGACAACCCAAGAGACCCAGTACTTC. Translated, it reads CVYSGRTTQETQYF.